The sequence of this T cell receptor (beta chain) was determined in a study of control samples from healthy donors and cancer patients. Assay: immunoSEQ multiplex PCR; the TCRdb copy retains only in-frame clones and omits some. In the table there are about 130,000 clones, roughly 90% of which are singletons. This CDR3 region has 16 residues. Looked up from germline, CDR1 is MDHEN and CDR2 is SYDVKM. The V and J ends lost 7 bases and 0 bases, in that order; junction bases with no gene match: 11. The sequenced sample consisted of blood. The receptor was isolated from a man between 18 and 35 years old in good health. The rearrangement uses TRBV28 and TRBJ1-1; 7 nucleotides agree with TRBD1. In nucleotides, the CDR3 is TGTGCCAGCACTTCGGGACAGATTTTAGTGAACACTGAAGCTTTCTTT. It translates to CASTSGQILVNTEAFF.